This entry is about one T cell receptor (beta chain). Its cognate antigen has yet to be identified. No much larger clone exists at a distance of one base, and base qualities are not known. Donors were healthy HIV-negative adults with no recently reported acute infections or vaccinations. All donors were Caucasian adults living in Nashville, Tennessee, USA. CD4+ T cells were enriched through magnetic negative selection, after which naive cells were positively selected on CD45RA and the remaining negative fraction served as the memory subset. After blood collection by leukapheresis, PBMCs were isolated using Ficoll-Histopaque density gradient centrifugation and then cryopreserved in the vapor phase of liquid nitrogen. Analytical flow cytometry was used to check the purity and quantity of every magnetically sorted T cell population. Genomic DNA was isolated from every sorted fraction and measured by UV absorbance on a Nanodrop 2000c.

The data originate from a study of shared clonotypes between healthy human individuals (dated by TCRdb to the early 2020s). The study in broad terms: Three men and a couple of women, aged 18 to 49 years, made up the cohort. To estimate repertoire size and how much clonotypes are shared between individuals, the study performed deep sequencing of blood TCR repertoires from five healthy adults. For each donor, three plates each were used for CD4 naive and CD4 memory, two plates were used for CD8 naive, and one plate was used for CD8 memory. Between about 0.94 and 8.9 billion PBMCs per donor were obtained by leukapheresis. To increase sequencing depth and limit assay-specific biases, different laboratories used diverse techniques to prepare libraries and sequence TCR repertoires.

Broader findings and caveats from the paper: Higher generation probabilities were observed for clonotypes shared by all four sorted-subset donors than for non-shared clonotypes. Around 5% of naive CD4, 3.5% of naive CD8, approximately 2% of memory CD4, and approximately 0.39% of memory CD8 clonotypes were shared across several donors. Because the study included only a small number of donors, the genetic and exposure-history diversity represented was limited. Sampling was restricted to blood, and TCR repertoires in tissue are likely to differ from TCR repertoires in blood. Rarefaction of sorted-subset datasets indicated incomplete sequencing despite the large sequencing depth. Estimated clonotype richness was generally larger for naive than for memory subsets. Pairwise subsampling indicated that sequencing depth was expected to affect the degree of clonotype sharing among donors.

The CDR3 starts with the cysteine, ends with the phenylalanine, and has 13 residues. CDR3 DNA only is kept here, 39 bases in frame from base 1. V is clipped by 1 base and J by 4 bases, and the sequence between their germline boundaries is 5 bases long. CDR1 is given as SGHVS and CDR2 as FQNEAQ, both from the germline V gene. TCR CDR3 regions were amplified from genomic DNA by multiplex PCR using the deep immunoSEQ assay. For each cell subset, the extracted genomic DNA was distributed evenly across all wells of several immunoSEQ 96-well plates, and each plate served as one replicate. For sorted subsets, each replicate PCR was loaded with 200 ng genomic DNA, equivalent to 30,000 or so T cell genomes. The purified libraries were quantified using a Qubit 3.0 fluorometer, sized with a Bioanalyzer 2100, and then quantified again using the KAPA Library Quantification kit. Every immunoSEQ 96-well plate was sequenced on a dedicated single-read 150-cycle Illumina NextSeq 550 flow cell. Per the source publication's procedure: Because the immunoSEQ output held only junctional sequences and lacked quality scores, the filtering could not match the filtering applied to full-length reads. To assign V/J genes and CDR3, sequences were annotated using PyIR, a Python wrapper for IgBLAST v1.9, with IMGT germline references. Reads were filtered out if the reads had weak V/J assignments (E-value above 1e-6), no CDR3, stop codons, out-of-frame junctions, or ambiguous translated residues. A V3J clonotype was defined by an identical inferred V gene, J gene, and CDR3 amino acid sequence. The percentage overlap between two repertoires was calculated by dividing the number of shared unique clonotypes by the size of the smaller repertoire. Repertoire richness was assessed with RTK rarefaction, the Chao1 estimator, and Recon v2.1 estimates of unobserved clonotypes. Generation probabilities were computed with OLGA for all TCRbeta clonotypes obtained by the gDNA method from several donors. Entries here come from immuneACCESS through TCRdb and include only in-frame sequences with V and J called. Some clones fail to appear in such tables; in the studies checked, an unresolved V gene covers under half of the shortfall, and the cause of the remainder is unknown. V and J calls and clone size are as listed in that table; D and trimming were resolved from the DNA. For this sample the table gives some 1 million clones, of which approximately 72% were detected only once. The ten most abundant clones make up approximately 1.5% of the sample.

The receptor was derived from a man aged 18 to 29 in good health. What was sequenced was memory CD4+ T cells sorted from blood. The meaning of the sample's cell subset or site label: CD45RA-negative fraction. Rearrangement joined TRBV7-8 to TRBJ1-5; the D segment cannot be called with confidence. The base sequence is TGTGCCAGCAGCTTAGGCCGGAATCAGCCCCAGCATTTT. This sequence encodes CASSLGRNQPQHF.